Below are 21 T cell receptor beta chains sequenced from a single sample in a study of beta chain features in type 1 diabetes. Their specific antigens are unknown. General study results and limits: Type 1 diabetes patients showed a moderate but significant shortening of TCRB CDR3s in all four CD4+ subsets.

The isolated RNA, all of it, was reverse transcribed, so expressed TCRB transcripts were what got sequenced. Produced via immunoSEQ multiplex PCR; TCRdb's table is partial and in-frame only. The repertoire includes over 120,000 clones, about 13% of them detected once, and about 1.3% sits in the top ten. What was sequenced was central memory CD4+ T cells from blood. Source of these receptors: a man between 18 and 35 years old with type 1 diabetes.

The rearrangement uses TRBV6-1 and TRBJ2-1; TRBD2 might be the D (5 bases). With 6 bases removed from V and 0 bases from J, the gap between germline ends came to 12 bases. The germline V gene has CDR1 MNHNS and CDR2 SASEGT. CDR3 length equals 15 residues. The CDR3 sequence is CASRERFSSYNEQFF. The CDR3 DNA reads as TGTGCCAGCAGGGAGCGGTTCAGCTCCTACAATGAGCAGTTCTTC.

This clone was observed many times. The chain couples TRBV7-2 to TRBJ2-5, with 7 bases that match TRBD1. CDR3 length: 15 amino acids. Germline lookup yields CDR1 SGHTA and CDR2 FQGNSA. The V segment lost 5 bases and the J segment 4 bases; nucleotides outside the gene matches: 10. The CDR3 loop reads CASSASRAGGETQYF. The CDR3 DNA sequence: TGTGCCAGCAGCGCCTCCAGGGCAGGGGGAGAGACCCAGTACTTC.

This clone was counted between two and nine times. The chain's CDR3 is CASSFSGGETQYF. DNA for the CDR3: TGTGCCAGCAGCTTTAGCGGGGGTGAGACCCAGTACTTC. The chain carries TRBV7-9 and TRBJ2-5; 9 nucleotides align to TRBD2. CDR3 length equals 13 residues. Unmatched junction bases numbered 1, after V lost 3 bases and J lost 5 bases. CDR1 is SEHNR and CDR2 is FQNEAQ in the germline V gene (reference sequence).

This clone was found a few times. The genes are TRBV5-6 and TRBJ1-2, with TRBD1 as a possible D gene (6 bases). The V end lost 4 bases, the J end lost 1 base, and 14 bases lay between the germline ends. The CDR3 covers 15 residues. Germline CDR1 and CDR2: SGHDT and YYEEEE. The chain's CDR3 is CASSAAGRGNYGYTF. The CDR3 coding sequence is TGTGCCAGCAGCGCGGCCGGCAGGGGTAACTATGGCTACACCTTC.

This clone was counted between two and nine times. The chain recombines TRBV2 with TRBJ1-5; tentative D call: TRBD1 (5 bases). In germline, CDR1 is SNHLY, CDR2 FYNNEI. The CDR3 is 14 residues long. V was shortened by 6 bases and J by 1 base, with 10 bases between the two germline ends. CDR3 amino acids: CASRTEGSNQPQHF. DNA of the CDR3: TGTGCCAGCAGGACGGAGGGGAGCAATCAGCCCCAGCATTTT.

This clone showed up just a few times. This chain uses TRBV10-3 with TRBJ2-5; D is uncertain. CDR3 size: 15 residues. The ends were cut back, 0 bases at V and 7 bases at J, with 15 bases in the middle. Germline V gene lookup returns CDR1 ENHRY and CDR2 SYGVKD. CDR3 loop: CAISESVNALGTQYF. In DNA, the CDR3 is TGTGCCATCAGTGAGTCCGTGAACGCTCTTGGGACCCAGTACTTC.

This clone has only a few counts. The chain uses TRBV28 and TRBJ1-3; a possible D gene is TRBD1 (6 bases). With 1 base removed from V and 4 bases from J, the gap between germline ends came to 14 bases. Germline lookup yields CDR1 MDHEN and CDR2 SYDVKM. The CDR3 runs 16 residues. CDR3 loop: CASSLSASGHGNTIYF. In DNA, the CDR3 is TGTGCCAGCAGTTTATCTGCCTCGGGACACGGAAACACCATATATTTT.

This clone was seen more than once but under ten times. V gene TRBV6-6 combines with J gene TRBJ2-3; D not certain. V was trimmed by 4 bases and J by 3 bases, leaving 5 bases between them. Germline loops: CDR1 MNHNY, CDR2 SVGAGI (reference sequence). The CDR3 loop spans 12 amino acids. DNA of the CDR3: TGTGCCAGCAGTTCGTGGACAGATACGCAGTATTTT. The encoded protein is CASSSWTDTQYF.

This clone was found a few times. The rearrangement uses TRBV29-1 and TRBJ2-7, with 9 bases lining up with TRBD1. V lost 6 bases and J lost 3; bases outside the gene matches: 12. Looked up from germline, CDR1 is SQVTM and CDR2 is ANQGSEA. There are 15 residues in the CDR3. CDR3 residues: CSVPSPGQGIYEQYF. The DNA for the CDR3 is TGCAGCGTCCCCTCGCCGGGACAGGGAATCTACGAGCAGTACTTC.

This clone was seen at least ten times. The chain is built from TRBV7-9 and TRBJ1-3; D gene ambiguous. CDR1 is SEHNR, CDR2 FQNEAQ, per germline (reference sequence). CDR3 length equals 14 residues. Trimming removed 4 bases at V and 3 bases at J, with 10 bases between. CDR3 protein: CASSSNSGGNTIYF. The CDR3 DNA sequence: TGTGCCAGCAGCTCCAACTCCGGTGGAAACACCATATATTTT.

The chain uses TRBV4-2 and TRBJ1-2; D is undetermined. The germline V gene has CDR1 LGHNA and CDR2 YNFKEQ. Trimming pared 0 bases from V and 1 base from J, leaving 9 bases between. This CDR3 is built from 15 residues. Here the CDR3 reads CASSQELEFNYGYTF. For the CDR3, the DNA is TGTGCCAGCAGCCAAGAACTCGAATTTAACTATGGCTACACCTTC.

In this sample, this clone turned up a few times. The chain is built from TRBV5-1 and TRBJ1-1, with D maybe TRBD1 (6 bases). Trimming took 4 bases from V and 6 from J, leaving 10 bases between them. The length of the CDR3 is 12 residues. CDR1 SGHRS and CDR2 YFSETQ come from the germline V gene. The CDR3: CASSRGTPEAFF. The CDR3 DNA sequence: TGCGCCAGCAGCCGAGGGACACCTGAAGCTTTCTTT.

This clone was detected only a few times. This chain uses TRBV7-3 with TRBJ2-1; 9 positions match TRBD1. CDR1 and CDR2 (germline): SGHTA, FQGTGA. The CDR3 sequence is 16 residues long. V gave up 0 bases and J gave up 9 bases; unmatched junction bases: 9. In DNA, the CDR3 is TGTGCCAGCAGCTTAACGTTTCGGGACAGGGAGAGTGAGCAGTTCTTC. The encoded protein is CASSLTFRDRESEQFF.

This clone showed up just a few times. The gene calls are TRBV10-3 and TRBJ1-4; D unclear. The germline gives CDR1 ENHRY, CDR2 SYGVKD. The V end was cut by 11 bases, the J end by 2 bases, with 15 bases between. The CDR3 consists of 14 residues. The CDR3 DNA reads as TGTGCCGCATCGGTGGGAGGCACTAATGAAAAACTGTTTTTT. Translation: CAASVGGTNEKLFF.

In its sample, this clone was seen many times. The chain is built from TRBV9 and TRBJ2-7; maybe TRBD1 (5 bases). The CDR3 is made up of 15 amino acids. V lost 0 bases and J 3 bases, leaving 13 bases between the germline ends. Looked up from germline, CDR1 is SGDLS and CDR2 is YYNGEE. The CDR3 protein is CASSVVPTEYYEQYF. CDR3 coding DNA: TGTGCCAGCAGCGTAGTGCCGACAGAGTACTACGAGCAGTACTTC. Variable domain in full (rest from reference TRBV9 and TRBJ2-7): DSGVTQTPKHLITATGQRVTLRCSPRSGDLSVYWYQQSLDQGLQFLIQYYNGEERAKGNILERFSAQQFPDLHSELNLSSLELGDSALYFCASSVVPTEYYEQYFGPGTRLTVT.

The chain joins TRBV15 to TRBJ1-4; D is undetermined. The germline gives CDR1 LNHNV, CDR2 YYDKDF (reference sequence). Trimming removed 0 bases from V and 8 bases from J, with 7 bases in between. The CDR3 is made up of 13 amino acids. The CDR3 region has the DNA TGTGCCACCAGCAGAGATTTGCGGGAAAAACTGTTTTTT. This translates into CATSRDLREKLFF.

V and J are TRBV5-1 and TRBJ1-4; 8 bases fit TRBD1. V lost 3 bases, J lost 8 bases, and 6 bases stayed unmatched. The V gene's germline CDR1 is SGHRS and CDR2 YFSETQ. The CDR3 runs 14 residues. This CDR3 reads CASSSRQGNEKLFF. CDR3 DNA sequence: TGCGCCAGCAGCTCTAGACAGGGGAACGAAAAACTGTTTTTT. The whole variable domain, filled in from reference TRBV5-1 and TRBJ1-4, reads KAGVTQTPRYLIKTRGQQVTLSCSPISGHRSVSWYQQTPGQGLQFLFEYFSETQRNKGNFPGRFSGRQFSNSRSEMNVSTLELGDSALYLCASSSRQGNEKLFFGSGTQLSVL.

In its sample, this clone was seen a few times. The chain links TRBV4-1 to TRBJ2-1, with 8 bases fitting TRBD1. Losses at the gene ends were 2 bases for V and 2 bases for J; bases not matched to a gene: 8. The CDR3 sequence is 17 residues long. Germline CDR1 and CDR2: MGHRA and YSYEKL. The CDR3 here is CASSQNPTGAAYNEQFF. In nucleotides, the CDR3 is TGCGCCAGCAGCCAAAATCCGACAGGGGCAGCCTACAATGAGCAGTTCTTC.

This clone was counted a few times. The identical CDR3 is also encoded by other nucleotide sequences in the sample. This chain joins TRBV15 and TRBJ1-2, with D hard to call. Germline loops: CDR1 LNHNV, CDR2 YYDKDF (reference sequence). The CDR3 runs to 12 residues. V shed 0 bases and J shed 5 bases, with 4 bases lying between them. DNA for the CDR3: TGTGCCACCAGCAGAGACCTTTATGGCTACACCTTC. Residues: CATSRDLYGYTF.

This chain uses TRBV22-1 with TRBJ2-6. TRBV22-1 counts as a pseudogene. The CDR3 extends over 18 amino acids. The CDR3 nucleotides are TGTCCTGGGAGGGCCGAAGGAAAGCGACAAAGTCGGGCCAACGTCCTGACTTTC. Protein: CPGRAEGKRQSRANVLTF.

V is TRBV28 and J is TRBJ2-1, with a tentative D call TRBD1 (5 bases). Trimming removed 6 bases at V and 8 bases at J, with 14 bases between. This CDR3 spans 13 amino acids. Germline CDR1 is MDHEN and CDR2 is SYDVKM. CDR3 coding DNA: TGTGCCAGCAGCCCGCTCAGGGTTGATGAGCAGTTCTTC. It yields the protein CASSPLRVDEQFF.